This TCR beta chain originates from a study of T cell repertoires in cytomegalovirus infection. Many counts were recorded for this clonotype. Antigen specificity is unknown. Trimming took 0 bases from V and 12 from J, leaving 6 bases between them. Germline CDR1 SEHNR, CDR2 FQNEAQ (reference sequence). The CDR3 contains 11 residues. General observations from the study: CMV-specific TCR beta clonotypes restricted by HLA-C were the ones dominating the ex vivo response.

TCRdb fed the reads into MiXCR, producing one record per CDR3 protein. The sample contains approximately 500,000 distinct CDR3 sequences, 15% to 20% of which appear only once. The sequence came from a human donor in good health (CMV status not recorded). Some clones in this sample may be carry-over from other donors' samples. The specimen was CD8+ T cells from PBMCs. The rearrangement uses TRBV7-9 and TRBJ2-1; D remains unclear. CDR3 in DNA: TGTGCCAGCAGCTTAGCCATGCCGCAGTTCTTC. Translated, it gives CASSLAMPQFF.